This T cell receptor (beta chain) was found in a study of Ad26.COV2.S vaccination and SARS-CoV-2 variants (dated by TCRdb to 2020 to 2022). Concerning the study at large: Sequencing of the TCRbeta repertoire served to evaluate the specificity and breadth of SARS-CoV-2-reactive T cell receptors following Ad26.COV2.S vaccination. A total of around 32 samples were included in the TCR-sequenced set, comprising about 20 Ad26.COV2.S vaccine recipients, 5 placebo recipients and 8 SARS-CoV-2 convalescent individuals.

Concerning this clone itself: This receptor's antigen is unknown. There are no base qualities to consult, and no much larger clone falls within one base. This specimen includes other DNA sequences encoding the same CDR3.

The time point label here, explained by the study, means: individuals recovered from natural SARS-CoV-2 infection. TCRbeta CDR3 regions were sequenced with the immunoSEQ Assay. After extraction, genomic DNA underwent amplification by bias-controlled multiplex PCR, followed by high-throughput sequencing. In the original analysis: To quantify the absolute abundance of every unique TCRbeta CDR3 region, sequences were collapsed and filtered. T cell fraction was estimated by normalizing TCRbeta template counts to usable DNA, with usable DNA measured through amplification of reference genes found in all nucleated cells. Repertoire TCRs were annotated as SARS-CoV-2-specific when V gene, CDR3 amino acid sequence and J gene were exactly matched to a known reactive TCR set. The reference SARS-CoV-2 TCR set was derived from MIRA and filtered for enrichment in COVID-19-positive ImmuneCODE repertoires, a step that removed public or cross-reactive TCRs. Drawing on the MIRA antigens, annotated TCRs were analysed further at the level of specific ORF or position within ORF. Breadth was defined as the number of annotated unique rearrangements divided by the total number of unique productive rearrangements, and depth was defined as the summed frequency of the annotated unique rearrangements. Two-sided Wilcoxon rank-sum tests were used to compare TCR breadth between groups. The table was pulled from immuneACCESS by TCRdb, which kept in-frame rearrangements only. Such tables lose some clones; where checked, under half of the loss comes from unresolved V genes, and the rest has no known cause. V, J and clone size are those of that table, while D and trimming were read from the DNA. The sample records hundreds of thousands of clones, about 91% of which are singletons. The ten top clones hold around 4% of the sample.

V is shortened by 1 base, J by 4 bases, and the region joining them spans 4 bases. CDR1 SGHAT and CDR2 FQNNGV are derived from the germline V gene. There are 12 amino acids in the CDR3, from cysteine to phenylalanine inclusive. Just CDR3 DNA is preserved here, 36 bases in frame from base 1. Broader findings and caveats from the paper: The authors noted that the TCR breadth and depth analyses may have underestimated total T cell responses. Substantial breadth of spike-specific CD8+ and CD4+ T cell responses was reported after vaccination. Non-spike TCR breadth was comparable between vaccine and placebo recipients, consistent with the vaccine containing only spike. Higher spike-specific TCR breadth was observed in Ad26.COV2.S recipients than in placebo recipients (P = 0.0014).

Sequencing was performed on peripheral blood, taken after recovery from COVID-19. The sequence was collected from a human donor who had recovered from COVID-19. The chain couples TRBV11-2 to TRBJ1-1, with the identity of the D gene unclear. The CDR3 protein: CASSLVGTEAFF. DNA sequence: TGTGCCAGCAGCTTAGTGGGCACTGAAGCTTTCTTT.